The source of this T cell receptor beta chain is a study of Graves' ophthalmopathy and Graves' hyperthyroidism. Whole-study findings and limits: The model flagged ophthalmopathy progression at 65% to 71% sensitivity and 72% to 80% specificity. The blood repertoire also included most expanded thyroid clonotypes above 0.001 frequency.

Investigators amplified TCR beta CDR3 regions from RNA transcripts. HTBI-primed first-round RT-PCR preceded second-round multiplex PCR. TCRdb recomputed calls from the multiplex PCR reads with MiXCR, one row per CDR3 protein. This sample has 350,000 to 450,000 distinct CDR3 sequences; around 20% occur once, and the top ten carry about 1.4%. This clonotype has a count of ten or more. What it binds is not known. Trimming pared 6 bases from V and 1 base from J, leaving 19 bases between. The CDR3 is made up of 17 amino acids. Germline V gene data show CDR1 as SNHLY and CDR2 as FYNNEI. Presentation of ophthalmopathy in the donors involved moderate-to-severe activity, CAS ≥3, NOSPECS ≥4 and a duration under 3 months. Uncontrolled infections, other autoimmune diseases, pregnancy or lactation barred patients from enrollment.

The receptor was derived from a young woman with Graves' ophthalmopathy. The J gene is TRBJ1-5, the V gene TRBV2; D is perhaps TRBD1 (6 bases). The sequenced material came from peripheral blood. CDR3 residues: CASSSEGGGGSNQPQHF. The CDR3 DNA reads TGTGCCAGCAGCTCCGAAGGGGGGGGCGGCAGCAATCAGCCCCAGCATTTT.